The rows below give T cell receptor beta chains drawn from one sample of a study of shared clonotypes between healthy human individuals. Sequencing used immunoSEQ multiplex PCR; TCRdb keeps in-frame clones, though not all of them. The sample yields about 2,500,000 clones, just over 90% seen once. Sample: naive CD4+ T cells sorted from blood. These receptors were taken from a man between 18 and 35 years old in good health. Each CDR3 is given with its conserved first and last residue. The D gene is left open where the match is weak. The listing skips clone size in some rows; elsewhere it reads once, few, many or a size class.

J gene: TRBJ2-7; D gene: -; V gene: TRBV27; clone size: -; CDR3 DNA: TGTGCCAGCAGTGGGTACCGGGGTAGCGACGAGCAGTACTTC; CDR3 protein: CASSGYRGSDEQYF
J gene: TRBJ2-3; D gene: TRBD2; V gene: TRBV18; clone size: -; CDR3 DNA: TGTGCCAGCTCACCCAGACTAGCGTTCACAGATACGCAGTATTTT; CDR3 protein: CASSPRLAFTDTQYF
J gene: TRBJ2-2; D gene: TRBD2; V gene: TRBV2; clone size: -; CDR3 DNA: TGTGCCAGCAGTGAAAGGCTAGCGGGAACCGGGGAGCTGTTTTTT; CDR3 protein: CASSERLAGTGELFF
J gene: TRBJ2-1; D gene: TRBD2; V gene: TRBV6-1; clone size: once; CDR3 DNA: TGTGCCAGCAGTGAAAGAACCGGGGGGGAGGCTGAGCAGTTCTTC; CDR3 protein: CASSERTGGEAEQFF
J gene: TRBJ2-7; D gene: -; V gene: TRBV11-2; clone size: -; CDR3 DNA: TGTGCCAGCAGCTTACTGTCCTCCTCCTACGAGCAGTACTTC; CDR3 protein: CASSLLSSSYEQYF
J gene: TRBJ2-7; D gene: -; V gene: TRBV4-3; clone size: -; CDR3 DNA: TGCGCCAGCAGCCAAGATTTTCCCATTGGGGAGCAGTACTTC; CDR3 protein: CASSQDFPIGEQYF
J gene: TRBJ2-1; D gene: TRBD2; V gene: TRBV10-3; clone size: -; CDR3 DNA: TGTGCCATCAGTGGAGGGAGCCTAGCGGTTTCCTACAATGAGCAGTTCTTC; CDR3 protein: CAISGGSLAVSYNEQFF
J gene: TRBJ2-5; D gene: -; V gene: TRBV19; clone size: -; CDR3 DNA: TGTGCCAGTAGTATCGCGGCCGGGGAGACCCAGTACTTC; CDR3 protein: CASSIAAGETQYF
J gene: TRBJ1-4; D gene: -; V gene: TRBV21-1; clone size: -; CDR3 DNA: TGTGCCAGCAGCAAAGAATGGGGCAACCGTTCAATGAATAGGAAAAAGCTGTTTTTT; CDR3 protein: CASSKEWGNRSMNRKKLFF
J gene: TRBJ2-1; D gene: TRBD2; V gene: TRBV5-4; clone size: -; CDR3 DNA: TGTGCCAGCAGGGAACCCGGGACTAGCGGGAACAATGAGCAGTTCTTC; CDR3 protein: CASREPGTSGNNEQFF
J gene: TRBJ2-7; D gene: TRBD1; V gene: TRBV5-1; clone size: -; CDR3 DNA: TGCGCCAGCAGCTTAGAGACAGGGCGATACGAGCAGTACTTC; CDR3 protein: CASSLETGRYEQYF
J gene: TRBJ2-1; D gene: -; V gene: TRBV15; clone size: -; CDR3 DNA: TGTGCCACCAGCAGAGTGGTTAGTCCTCGGCAGGGGTGGGATGAGCAGTTCTTC; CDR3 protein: CATSRVVSPRQGWDEQFF
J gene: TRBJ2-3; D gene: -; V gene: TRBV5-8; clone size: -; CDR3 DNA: TGTGCCAGCAGCTTGGGGGCCGCCACAGATACGCAGTATTTT; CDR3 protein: CASSLGAATDTQYF
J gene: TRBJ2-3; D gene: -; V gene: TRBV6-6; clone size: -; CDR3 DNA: TGTGCCAGCAGTCCCCCGGGAACAGATACGCAGTATTTT; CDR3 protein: CASSPPGTDTQYF
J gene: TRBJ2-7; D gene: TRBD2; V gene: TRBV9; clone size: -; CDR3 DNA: TGTGCCAGCAGCGTAGAAGCGGGAGCTTTTGGGCAGTACTTC; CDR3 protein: CASSVEAGAFGQYF
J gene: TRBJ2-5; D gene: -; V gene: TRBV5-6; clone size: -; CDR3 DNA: TGTGCCAGCAGCTTGGGAGCGGTCACCCAAGAGACCCAGTACTTC; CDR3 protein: CASSLGAVTQETQYF
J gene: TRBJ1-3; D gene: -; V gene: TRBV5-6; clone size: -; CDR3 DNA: TGTGCCAGCAGCTTGCAGGGTAACTTAAACACCATATATTTT; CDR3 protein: CASSLQGNLNTIYF
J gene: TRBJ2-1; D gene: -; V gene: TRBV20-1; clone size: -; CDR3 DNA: TGCAGTGCTAGAAGTAAGGGGCAGTTCTTC; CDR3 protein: CSARSKGQFF
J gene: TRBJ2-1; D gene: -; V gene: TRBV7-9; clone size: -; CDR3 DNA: TGTGCCAGCAGCTTACGCGAACGGATAGTAAGCTACAATGAGCAGTTCTTC; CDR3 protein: CASSLRERIVSYNEQFF
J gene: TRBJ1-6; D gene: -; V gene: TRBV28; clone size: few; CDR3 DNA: TGTGCCAGCAGTGGTCAGGTTAGCTCCTATAATTCACCCCTCCACTTT; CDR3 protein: CASSGQVSSYNSPLHF
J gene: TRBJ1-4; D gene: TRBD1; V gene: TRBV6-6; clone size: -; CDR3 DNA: TGTGCCAGCAGTATCCAGGCGGGGGACAGGGGTTTTTTT; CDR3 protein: CASSIQAGDRGFF
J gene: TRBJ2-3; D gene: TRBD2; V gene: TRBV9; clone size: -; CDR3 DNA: TGTGCCAGCACCCTTAGCGGGAGCCTTGCCTCTCCAGATACGCAGTATTTT; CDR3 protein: CASTLSGSLASPDTQYF
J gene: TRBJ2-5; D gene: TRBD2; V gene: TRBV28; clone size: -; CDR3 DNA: TGTGCCAGCAGTTTTGGGGGACTAGCGGGCCAAGAGACCCAGTACTTC; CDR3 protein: CASSFGGLAGQETQYF